This TCR beta chain was documented in a study of CD8 T cells in Susac syndrome. Overall study: Susac syndrome patients were untreated, on corticosteroids with some adding intravenous immunoglobulin, or on intravenous immunoglobulin only.

Isolation of CD8+ and CD4+ T cells was performed negatively, whereas enrichment of TEMRA cells was done by FACS. Germline CDR1 is MNHEY and CDR2 is SVGAGI. The CDR3 has 12 residues. V was trimmed by 2 bases and J by 6 bases, leaving 7 bases between them. A quantity of about 0.5 to 1 ug RNA underwent reverse transcription using random hexamers. The CDR3 of TCR beta was amplified by immunoSEQ multiplex PCR across 54 Vbeta and 13 Jbeta. Using its own MiXCR run on the immunoSEQ multiplex PCR reads, TCRdb lists one record per CDR3 protein. The table has 170,000 or so distinct CDR3 sequences, roughly 94% seen once; the top ten hold around 0.095%.

What was sequenced was CD4+ T cells from PBMCs. This TCR was sampled from a human donor with Susac syndrome. This chain uses TRBV6-5 with TRBJ1-1; weak D call: TRBD1 (5 bases). CDR3 residues: CASSYGGSEAFF. In nucleotides, the CDR3 is TGTGCCAGCAGTTACGGGGGATCTGAAGCTTTCTTT.